This T cell receptor beta chain was recovered during a study of cytomegalovirus exposure and HLA in healthy donors. Study conclusions and caveats: It was confirmed in vitro that a few of the CMV-associated chains were specific for CMV antigens.

A multiplex PCR was run with 60 Vbeta primers and 13 Jbeta primers. Here immunoSEQ multiplex PCR was the method, and the copy in TCRdb shows in-frame clones only, minus some. The sample lists approximately 61,000 clones; about 60% were seen once. A remark on this clone: Its antigen is unknown.

This CDR3 is built from 14 residues. CDR1 and CDR2 from the germline V gene are SGDLS and YYNGEE. Trimming cost V 2 bases and J 1 base, with 9 bases left between them. Healthy donors of bone marrow made up the group. The rearrangement joins TRBV9 to TRBJ1-1; no clear D gene. Sequencing used PBMCs. The source is a woman in her fifties or sixties in good health and CMV-seronegative. The CDR3 here is CASSVAATNTEAFF. Here the CDR3 DNA reads TGTGCCAGCAGCGTCGCAGCGACGAACACTGAAGCTTTCTTT. Combining the CDR3 with reference TRBV9 and TRBJ1-1 gives the whole variable domain DSGVTQTPKHLITATGQRVTLRCSPRSGDLSVYWYQQSLDQGLQFLIQYYNGEERAKGNILERFSAQQFPDLHSELNLSSLELGDSALYFCASSVAATNTEAFFGQGTRLTVV.